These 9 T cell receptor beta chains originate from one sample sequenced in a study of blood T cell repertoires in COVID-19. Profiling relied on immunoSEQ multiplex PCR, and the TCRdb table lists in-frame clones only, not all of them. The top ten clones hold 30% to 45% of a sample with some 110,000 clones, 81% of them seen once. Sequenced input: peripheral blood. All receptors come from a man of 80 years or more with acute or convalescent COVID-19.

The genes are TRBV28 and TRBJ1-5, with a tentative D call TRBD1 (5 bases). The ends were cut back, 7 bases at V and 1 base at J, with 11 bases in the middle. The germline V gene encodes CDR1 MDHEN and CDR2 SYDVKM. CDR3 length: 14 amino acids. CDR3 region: CASKTRASNQPQHF. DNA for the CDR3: TGTGCCAGCAAGACCAGGGCCAGCAATCAGCCCCAGCATTTT.

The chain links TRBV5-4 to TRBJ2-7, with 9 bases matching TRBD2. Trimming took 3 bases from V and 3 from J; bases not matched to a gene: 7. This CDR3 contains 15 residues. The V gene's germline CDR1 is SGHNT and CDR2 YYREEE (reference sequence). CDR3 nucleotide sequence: TGTGCCAGCAGCTCCCAAAGCGGGAGGCTCTACGAGCAGTACTTC. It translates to CASSSQSGRLYEQYF.

This CDR3 is CASSSSGGSTDTQYF. The CDR3 region has the DNA TGTGCCAGTAGTAGCTCAGGGGGCAGCACAGATACGCAGTATTTT. V usage is TRBV19 and J usage is TRBJ2-3; TRBD1 matches 8 bases. CDR1 is LNHDA, CDR2 SQIVND, per germline (reference sequence). This CDR3 is built from 15 residues. J lost 0 bases, V lost 4 bases, and 3 bases had no gene match. The full variable domain, in which reference TRBV19 and TRBJ2-3 provide the parts outside the CDR3, is DGGITQSPKYLFRKEGQNVTLSCEQNLNHDAMYWYRQDPGQGLRLIYYSQIVNDFQKGDIAEGYSVSREKKESFPLTVTSAQKNPTAFYLCASSSSGGSTDTQYFGPGTRLTVL.

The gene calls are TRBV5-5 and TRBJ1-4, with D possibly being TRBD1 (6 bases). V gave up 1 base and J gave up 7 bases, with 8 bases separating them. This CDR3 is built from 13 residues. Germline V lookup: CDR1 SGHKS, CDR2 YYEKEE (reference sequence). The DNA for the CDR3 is TGTGCCAGCAGCTTGACAGGGAGTGAAAAACTGTTTTTT. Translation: CASSLTGSEKLFF. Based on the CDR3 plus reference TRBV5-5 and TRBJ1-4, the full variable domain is DAGVTQSPTHLIKTRGQQVTLRCSPISGHKSVSWYQQVLGQGPQFIFQYYEKEERGRGNFPDRFSARQFPNYSSELNVNALLLGDSALYLCASSLTGSEKLFFGSGTQLSVL.

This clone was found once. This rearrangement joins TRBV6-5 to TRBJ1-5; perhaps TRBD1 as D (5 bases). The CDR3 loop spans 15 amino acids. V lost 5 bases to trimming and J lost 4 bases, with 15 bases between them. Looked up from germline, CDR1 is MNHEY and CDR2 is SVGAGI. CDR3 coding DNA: TGTGCCAGCAGTCAGATGGGGAGGGGAAATCAGCCCCAGCATTTT. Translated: CASSQMGRGNQPQHF.

The CDR3 loop reads CATSDSADSTDTQYF. The CDR3 nucleotides are TGTGCCACCAGTGATTCAGCGGACAGCACAGATACGCAGTATTTT. The V call is TRBV24-1, the J call TRBJ2-3, with a possible D match to TRBD2 (5 bases). The V end was cut by 2 bases, the J end by 0 bases, with 8 bases between. CDR1 is KGHDR, CDR2 SFDVKD, per germline. The CDR3 is 15 residues long.

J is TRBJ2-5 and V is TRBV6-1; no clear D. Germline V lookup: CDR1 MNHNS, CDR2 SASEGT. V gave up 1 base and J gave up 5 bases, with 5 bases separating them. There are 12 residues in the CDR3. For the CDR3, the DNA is TGTGCCAGCAGTGAAGTTGGCGAGACCCAGTACTTC. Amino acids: CASSEVGETQYF.

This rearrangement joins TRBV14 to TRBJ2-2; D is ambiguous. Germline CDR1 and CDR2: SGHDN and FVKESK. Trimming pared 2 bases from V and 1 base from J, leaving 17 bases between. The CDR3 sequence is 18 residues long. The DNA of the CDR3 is TGTGCCAGCAGCCAATACCGAACTATGAGATTGAACACCGGGGAGCTGTTTTTT. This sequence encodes CASSQYRTMRLNTGELFF. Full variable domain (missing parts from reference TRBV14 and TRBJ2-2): EAGVTQFPSHSVIEKGQTVTLRCDPISGHDNLYWYRRVMGKEIKFLLHFVKESKQDESGMPNNRFLAERTGGTYSTLKVQPAELEDSGVYFCASSQYRTMRLNTGELFFGEGSRLTVL.

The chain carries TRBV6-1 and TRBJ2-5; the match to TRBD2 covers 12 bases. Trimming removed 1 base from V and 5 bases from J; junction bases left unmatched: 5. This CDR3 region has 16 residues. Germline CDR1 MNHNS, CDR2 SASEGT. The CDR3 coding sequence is TGTGCCAGCAGTGAAGTGTGGACTAGCGGGGTGGAGACCCAGTACTTC. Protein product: CASSEVWTSGVETQYF.